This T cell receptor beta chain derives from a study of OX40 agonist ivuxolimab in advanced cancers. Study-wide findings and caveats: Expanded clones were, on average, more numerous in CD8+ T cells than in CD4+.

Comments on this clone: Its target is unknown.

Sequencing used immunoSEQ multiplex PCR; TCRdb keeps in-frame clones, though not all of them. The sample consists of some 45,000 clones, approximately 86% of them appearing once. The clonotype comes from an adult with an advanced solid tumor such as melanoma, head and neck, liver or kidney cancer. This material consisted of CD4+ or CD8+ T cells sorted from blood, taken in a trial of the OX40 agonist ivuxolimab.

CDR3 in amino acids: CSVEDPDRVGVDEQFF. Written as DNA, the CDR3 is TGCAGCGTTGAAGACCCCGACAGGGTCGGTGTGGATGAGCAGTTCTTC. The chain is built from TRBV29-1 and TRBJ2-1; 7 positions match TRBD1. The CDR3 runs to 16 residues. Germline V CDR1 and CDR2: SQVTM, ANQGSEA. Trimming cost V 0 bases and J 8 bases; bases outside gene matches: 13.